The sequence of this T cell receptor beta chain was determined in a study of OX40 agonist ivuxolimab in advanced cancers. Study summary: The dose-escalation cohort had hepatocellular carcinoma, melanoma, renal cell or head and neck cancer. It was permissible to have had prior anti-PD-1, anti-PD-L1 or anti-CTLA-4 therapy, and more than 30% had some.

Samples of blood were obtained at baseline, on cycle 4 day 1, and on cycle 7 day 1. Here immunoSEQ multiplex PCR was the method, and the copy in TCRdb shows in-frame clones only, minus some. The data show approximately 60,000 clones, 92% seen once. The study's findings and limits: Some patients without response likewise showed low normalized clonal expansion.

Worth noting for this clone: The antigen remains undetermined.

V lost 5 bases, J lost 4 bases, and 9 bases stayed unmatched. The CDR3 runs to 15 residues. Germline values: CDR1 MNHEY, CDR2 SVGAGI. The chain carries TRBV6-5 and TRBJ1-1, with TRBD1 identical over 8 bases. This TCR came from an adult with an advanced solid tumor such as melanoma, head and neck, liver or kidney cancer. Sample: CD4+ or CD8+ T cells sorted from blood, taken in a trial of the OX40 agonist ivuxolimab. In DNA, the CDR3 is TGTGCCAGCAGTACCCCACAGGGGGTGGGCACTGAAGCTTTCTTT. As protein: CASSTPQGVGTEAFF.